This entry lists 7 T cell receptor beta chains sequenced from one sample in a study of blood T cell repertoires in COVID-19. Data came from immunoSEQ multiplex PCR; TCRdb stores just in-frame clones and leaves some out. The sample has around 270,000 clones; around 89% are singletons. Sequences were obtained from peripheral blood. These receptors were obtained from a man between 35 and 55 years old with acute or convalescent COVID-19.

This clone was recorded once. This chain links TRBV24-1 with TRBJ1-5; 8 nucleotides align to TRBD1. V was clipped by 10 bases and J by 3 bases; unmatched bases: 4. Germline V gives CDR1 KGHDR, CDR2 SFDVKD. This CDR3 spans 13 amino acids. The CDR3: CATQGGNNQPQHF. Here the CDR3 DNA reads TGTGCCACACAGGGGGGGAACAATCAGCCCCAGCATTTT.

This clone was seen once. This chain connects TRBV25-1 to TRBJ2-7; D perhaps matches TRBD2 (6 bases). The germline gives CDR1 MGHDK, CDR2 SYGVNS. V was trimmed by 3 bases and J by 3 bases, leaving 9 bases between them. This CDR3 contains 13 residues. The CDR3: CASSDLGLYEQYF. The CDR3 bases are TGTGCCAGCAGTGACCTGGGACTCTACGAGCAGTACTTC.

The chain combines TRBV30 with TRBJ1-3; D gene uncertain. V lost 1 base and J 3 bases, leaving 7 bases between the germline ends. CDR3 length: 13 residues. Germline-derived CDR1 and CDR2 are GTSNPN and SVGIG (reference sequence). Here the CDR3 DNA reads TGTGCCTGGAGTGGAATTAGTGGAAACACCATATATTTT. It encodes CAWSGISGNTIYF. Combining the CDR3 with reference TRBV30 and TRBJ1-3 gives the whole variable domain SQTIHQWPATLVQPVGSPLSLECTVEGTSNPNLYWYRQAAGRGLQLLFYSVGIGQISSEVPQNLSASRPQDRQFILSSKKLLLSDSGFYLCAWSGISGNTIYFGEGSWLTVV.

The genes are TRBV12-3 or TRBV12-4 and TRBJ1-1; 10 positions match TRBD1. CDR3 size: 13 residues. With 6 bases clipped from V and 7 bases from J, the junction kept 5 bases outside the gene matches. This CDR3 reads CASRGTGEVEAFF. CDR3 coding DNA: TGTGCCAGCAGGGGGACAGGGGAAGTTGAAGCTTTCTTT.

This chain links TRBV3-1 (or the pseudogene TRBV3-2) with TRBJ1-1; 7 bases are a match to TRBD1. The junction had 12 bases not matched to a gene; V was cut back by 4 bases and J by 10 bases. The length of the CDR3 is 14 residues. The germline gives CDR1 LGHDT, CDR2 YNNKEL (reference sequence). The CDR3 is CASSLDTGAAGAFF. The DNA of the CDR3 is TGTGCCAGCAGCCTAGATACAGGGGCGGCGGGAGCTTTCTTT.

This rearrangement joins TRBV19 to TRBJ1-6; no firm D call. V lost 1 base and J 9 bases, leaving 10 bases between the germline ends. Germline V CDR1 and CDR2: LNHDA, SQIVND (reference sequence). The CDR3 is 14 residues long. Written as DNA, the CDR3 is TGTGCCAGTAGTATAGGGTTGCTCAGTTCACCCCTCCACTTT. Amino acids: CASSIGLLSSPLHF.

V usage is TRBV6-5 and J usage is TRBJ2-7; 7 bases line up with TRBD1. Germline V CDR1 and CDR2: MNHEY, SVGAGI. V shed 2 bases, J shed 0 bases, and the junction held 4 bases outside the gene matches. CDR3 length equals 15 residues. The DNA for the CDR3 is TGTGCCAGCAGTTACCTAGACAGGGCCTCCTACGAGCAGTACTTC. This translates into CASSYLDRASYEQYF.